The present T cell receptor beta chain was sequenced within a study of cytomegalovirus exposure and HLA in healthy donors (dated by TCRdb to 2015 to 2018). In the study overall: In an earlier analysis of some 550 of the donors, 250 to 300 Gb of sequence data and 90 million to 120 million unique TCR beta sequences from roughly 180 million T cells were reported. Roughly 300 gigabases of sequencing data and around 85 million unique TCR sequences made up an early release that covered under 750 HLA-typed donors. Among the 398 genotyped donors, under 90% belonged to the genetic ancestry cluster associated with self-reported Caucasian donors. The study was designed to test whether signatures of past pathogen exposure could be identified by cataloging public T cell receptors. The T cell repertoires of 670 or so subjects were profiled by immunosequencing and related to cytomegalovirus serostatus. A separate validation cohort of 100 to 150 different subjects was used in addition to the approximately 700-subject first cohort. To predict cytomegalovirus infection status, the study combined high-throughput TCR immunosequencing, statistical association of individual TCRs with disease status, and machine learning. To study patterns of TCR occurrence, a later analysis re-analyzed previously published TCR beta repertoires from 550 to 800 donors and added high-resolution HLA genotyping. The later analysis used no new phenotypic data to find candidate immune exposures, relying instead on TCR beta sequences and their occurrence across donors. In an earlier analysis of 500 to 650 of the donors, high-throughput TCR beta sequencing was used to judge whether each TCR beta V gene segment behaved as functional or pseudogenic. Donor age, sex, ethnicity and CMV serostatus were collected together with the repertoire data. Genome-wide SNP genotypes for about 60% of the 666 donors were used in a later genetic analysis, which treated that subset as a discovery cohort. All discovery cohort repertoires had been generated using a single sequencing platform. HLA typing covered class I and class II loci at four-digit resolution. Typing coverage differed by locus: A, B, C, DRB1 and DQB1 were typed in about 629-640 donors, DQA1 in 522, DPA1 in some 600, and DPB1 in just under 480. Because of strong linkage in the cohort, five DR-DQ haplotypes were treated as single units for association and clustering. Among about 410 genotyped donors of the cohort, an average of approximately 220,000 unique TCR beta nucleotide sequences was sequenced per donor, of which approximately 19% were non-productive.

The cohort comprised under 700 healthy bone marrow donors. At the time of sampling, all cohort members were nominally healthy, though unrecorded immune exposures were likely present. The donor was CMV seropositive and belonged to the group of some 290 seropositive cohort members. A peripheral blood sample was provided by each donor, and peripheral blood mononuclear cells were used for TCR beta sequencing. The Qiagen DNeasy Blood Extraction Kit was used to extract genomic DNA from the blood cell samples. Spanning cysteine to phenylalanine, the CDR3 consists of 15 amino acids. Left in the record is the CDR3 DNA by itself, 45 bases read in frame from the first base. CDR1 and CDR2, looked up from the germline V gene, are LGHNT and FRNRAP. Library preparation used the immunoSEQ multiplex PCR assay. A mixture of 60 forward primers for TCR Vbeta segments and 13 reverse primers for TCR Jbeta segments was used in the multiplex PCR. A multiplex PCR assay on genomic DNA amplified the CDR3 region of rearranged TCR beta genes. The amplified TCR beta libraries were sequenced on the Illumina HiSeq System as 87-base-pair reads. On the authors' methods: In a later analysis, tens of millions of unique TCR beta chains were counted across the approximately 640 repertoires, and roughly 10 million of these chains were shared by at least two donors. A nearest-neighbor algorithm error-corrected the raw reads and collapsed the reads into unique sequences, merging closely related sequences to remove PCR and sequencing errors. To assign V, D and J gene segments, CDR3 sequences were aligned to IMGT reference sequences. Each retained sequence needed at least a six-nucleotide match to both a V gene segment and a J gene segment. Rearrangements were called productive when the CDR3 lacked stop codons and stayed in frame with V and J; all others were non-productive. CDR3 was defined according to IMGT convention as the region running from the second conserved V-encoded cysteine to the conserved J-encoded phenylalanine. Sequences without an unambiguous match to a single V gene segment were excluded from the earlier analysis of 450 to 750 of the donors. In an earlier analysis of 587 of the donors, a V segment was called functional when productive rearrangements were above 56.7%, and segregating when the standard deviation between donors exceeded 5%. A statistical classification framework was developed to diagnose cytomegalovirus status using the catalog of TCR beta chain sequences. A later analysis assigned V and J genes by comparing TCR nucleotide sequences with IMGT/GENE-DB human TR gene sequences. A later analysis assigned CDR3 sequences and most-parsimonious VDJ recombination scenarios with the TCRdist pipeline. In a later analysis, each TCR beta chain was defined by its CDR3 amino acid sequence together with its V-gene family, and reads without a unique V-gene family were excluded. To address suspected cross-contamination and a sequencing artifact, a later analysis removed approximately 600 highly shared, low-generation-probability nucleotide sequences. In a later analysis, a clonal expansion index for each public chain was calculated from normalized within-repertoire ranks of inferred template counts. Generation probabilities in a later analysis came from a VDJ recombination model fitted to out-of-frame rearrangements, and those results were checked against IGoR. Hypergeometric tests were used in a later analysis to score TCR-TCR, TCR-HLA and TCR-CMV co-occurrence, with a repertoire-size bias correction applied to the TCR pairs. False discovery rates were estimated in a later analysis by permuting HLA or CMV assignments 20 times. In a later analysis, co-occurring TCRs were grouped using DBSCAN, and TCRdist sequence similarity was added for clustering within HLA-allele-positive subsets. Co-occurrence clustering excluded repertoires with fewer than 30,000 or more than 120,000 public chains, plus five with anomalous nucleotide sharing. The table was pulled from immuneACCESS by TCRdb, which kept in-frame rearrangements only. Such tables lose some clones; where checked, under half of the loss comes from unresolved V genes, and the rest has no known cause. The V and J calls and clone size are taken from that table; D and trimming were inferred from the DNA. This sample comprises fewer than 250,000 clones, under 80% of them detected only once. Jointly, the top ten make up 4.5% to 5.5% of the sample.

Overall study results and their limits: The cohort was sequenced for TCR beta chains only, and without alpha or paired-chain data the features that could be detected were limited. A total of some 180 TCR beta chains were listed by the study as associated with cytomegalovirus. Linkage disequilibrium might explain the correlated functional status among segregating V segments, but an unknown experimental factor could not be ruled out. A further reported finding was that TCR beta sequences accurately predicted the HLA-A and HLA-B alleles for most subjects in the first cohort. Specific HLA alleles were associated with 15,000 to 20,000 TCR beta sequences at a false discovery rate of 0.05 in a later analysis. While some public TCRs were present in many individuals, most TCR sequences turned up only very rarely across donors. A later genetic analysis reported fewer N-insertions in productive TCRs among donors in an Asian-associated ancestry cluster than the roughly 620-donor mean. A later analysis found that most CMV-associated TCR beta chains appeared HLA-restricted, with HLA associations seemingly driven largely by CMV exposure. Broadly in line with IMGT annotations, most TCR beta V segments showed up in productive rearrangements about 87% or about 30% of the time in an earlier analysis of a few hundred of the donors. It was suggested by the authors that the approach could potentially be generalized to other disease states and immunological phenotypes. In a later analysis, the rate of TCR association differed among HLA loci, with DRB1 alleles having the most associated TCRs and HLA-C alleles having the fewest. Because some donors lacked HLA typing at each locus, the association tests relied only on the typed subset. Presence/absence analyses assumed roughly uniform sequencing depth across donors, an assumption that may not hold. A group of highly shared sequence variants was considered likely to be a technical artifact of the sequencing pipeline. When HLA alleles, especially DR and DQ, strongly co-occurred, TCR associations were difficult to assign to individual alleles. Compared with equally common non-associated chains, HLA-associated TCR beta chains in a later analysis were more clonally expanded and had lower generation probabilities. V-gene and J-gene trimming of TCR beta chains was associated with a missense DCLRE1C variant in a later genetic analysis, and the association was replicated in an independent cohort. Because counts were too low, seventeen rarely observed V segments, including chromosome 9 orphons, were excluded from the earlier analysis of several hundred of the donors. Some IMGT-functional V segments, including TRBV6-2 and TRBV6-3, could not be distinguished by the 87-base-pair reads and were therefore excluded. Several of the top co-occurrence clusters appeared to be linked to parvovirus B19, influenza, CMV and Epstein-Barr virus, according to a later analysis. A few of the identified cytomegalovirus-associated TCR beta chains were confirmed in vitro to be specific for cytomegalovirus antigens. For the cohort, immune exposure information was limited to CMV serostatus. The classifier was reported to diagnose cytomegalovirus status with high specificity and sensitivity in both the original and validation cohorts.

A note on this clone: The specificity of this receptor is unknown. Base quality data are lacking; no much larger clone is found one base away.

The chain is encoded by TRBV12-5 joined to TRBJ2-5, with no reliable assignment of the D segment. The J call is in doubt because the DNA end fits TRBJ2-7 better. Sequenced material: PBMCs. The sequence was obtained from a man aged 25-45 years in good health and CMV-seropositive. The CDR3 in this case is CASGLVLGSRYEQYF. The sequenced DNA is TGTGCTAGTGGTTTGGTACTGGGCAGCCGCTACGAGCAGTACTTC.